A selection of T cell receptor beta chains follows, all from one sample in a study of T cells in Graves' hyperthyroidism and ophthalmopathy. TCRdb re-called the multiplex PCR reads through MiXCR, storing one row per CDR3 protein. Of hundreds of thousands of distinct CDR3 sequences listed, roughly a sixth are singletons. Material: blood. Source of these receptors: a woman in her 50s with Graves' hyperthyroidism that later progressed to Graves' ophthalmopathy. Each CDR3 is given with its conserved first and last residue. Each record gives: D gene, clone size, J gene, V gene, CDR3 length, CDR3 DNA, CDR3 protein. D genes are given only for firm matches. Expanded clones are given a class, and other clones once, few, many or no size at all.

.	.	TRBJ2-1	TRBV6-9	12	TGTGCCAGCAGTTACGTCAACAATGAGCAGTTCTTC	CASSYVNNEQFF
TRBD1	.	TRBJ2-7	TRBV7-9	16	TGTGCCAGCAGAAAAAACGTCGGGACAGGGTTCTACGAGCAGTACTTC	CASRKNVGTGFYEQYF
.	.	TRBJ1-5	TRBV6-1	13	TGTGCCAGCAGCGAGGGAACTGGTCAGCCCCAGCATTTT	CASSEGTGQPQHF
TRBD1	.	TRBJ1-2	TRBV6-6	14	TGTGCCAGCAGTTACCGGGACAGTTGGAACGGCTACACCTTC	CASSYRDSWNGYTF
.	many	TRBJ1-2	TRBV7-9	15	TGTGCCAGCAGCTTAGGGCGGCTTTCTAACTATGGCTACACCTTC	CASSLGRLSNYGYTF
.	many	TRBJ2-2	TRBV7-8	14	TGTGCCAGCAGCTTAGGACTGAACACCGGGGATCTGTTTTTT	CASSLGLNTGDLFF
TRBD1	few	TRBJ2-7	TRBV6-1	14	TGTGCCAGCAGGCCTGGACAGGGATTCCACGAGCAGTACTTC	CASRPGQGFHEQYF
TRBD1	few	TRBJ1-4	TRBV6-1	14	TGTGCCAGCAAAAACGGACAGGGTTCTGAAAAACTGTTTTTT	CASKNGQGSEKLFF
.	.	TRBJ1-3	TRBV27	15	TGTGCCAGCAGTTTAACGGGGGCGAGGGGAAACACCATATATTTT	CASSLTGARGNTIYF
TRBD1	few	TRBJ2-4	TRBV18	16	TGTGCCAGCTCACCCGCCGACAGGGTGGCCAAAAACATTCAGTACTTC	CASSPADRVAKNIQYF
.	many	TRBJ2-3	TRBV3-1	11	TGTGCCACCGATGGGGTAGATACGCAGTATTTT	CATDGVDTQYF